The next 27 T cell receptor beta chains were all read from a single sample in a study of blood T cell repertoires in COVID-19. Assay used: immunoSEQ multiplex PCR; TCRdb lists only in-frame clones, some missing. The data contain roughly 280,000 clones, roughly nine tenths of them singletons. Sequencing used PBMCs or T cells enriched from blood (not recorded which). The receptors originated from a woman in her late teens or twenties who had recovered from COVID-19.

The CDR3 sequence: CASSKRGPATNEKLFF. In nucleotides, the CDR3 is TGTGCCAGCAGCAAAAGGGGCCCTGCAACTAATGAAAAACTGTTTTTT. The chain carries TRBV21-1 and TRBJ1-4; the table's TRBD1 call for D was not verified on the DNA. TRBV21-1 is a pseudogene segment. The CDR3 has 16 amino acids.

The CDR3 is CASSQVEGSAQPQHF. The CDR3 DNA sequence: TGTGCCAGCAGCCAAGTGGAGGGTTCGGCTCAGCCCCAGCATTTT. The chain recombines TRBV4-2 with TRBJ1-5, with D uncertain. Germline V gene sequence: CDR1 LGHNA, CDR2 YNFKEQ. With 1 base removed from V and 6 bases from J, the gap between germline ends came to 13 bases. This CDR3 is built from 15 residues.

In this sample, this clone turned up once. The chain carries TRBV7-2 and TRBJ1-1; TRBD1 agrees at 8 bases. V lost 1 base, J lost 4 bases, and 5 bases stayed unmatched. Germline values: CDR1 SGHTA, CDR2 FQGNSA. This CDR3 has 15 amino acids. CDR3 in amino acids: CASSLVQGAFTEAFF. The CDR3 coding sequence is TGTGCCAGCAGCTTAGTTCAGGGGGCGTTCACTGAAGCTTTCTTT. Supplemented by reference TRBV7-2 and TRBJ1-1, the full variable domain reads GAGVSQSPSNKVTEKGKDVELRCDPISGHTALYWYRQSLGQGLEFLIYFQGNSAPDKSGLPSDRFSAERTGGSVSTLTIQRTQQEDSAVYLCASSLVQGAFTEAFFGQGTRLTVV.

This chain joins TRBV28 and TRBJ2-3; 8 bases map to TRBD2. In germline, CDR1 is MDHEN, CDR2 SYDVKM. Germline trimming cut 4 bases from V and 0 bases from J; bases unmatched to any gene: 6. The CDR3 extends over 16 amino acids. CDR3 nucleotide sequence: TGTGCCAGCAGTTCCCCCGGGGGGGTTAGCACAGATACGCAGTATTTT. This encodes CASSSPGGVSTDTQYF. Based on the CDR3 plus reference TRBV28 and TRBJ2-3, the full variable domain is DVKVTQSSRYLVKRTGEKVFLECVQDMDHENMFWYRQDPGLGLRLIYFSYDVKMKEKGDIPEGYSVSREKKERFSLILESASTNQTSMYLCASSSPGGVSTDTQYFGPGTRLTVL.

The chain is built from TRBV11-3 and TRBJ2-7; a weak D match, TRBD1 (5 bases). This CDR3 spans 15 amino acids. Germline CDR1 SGHNT, CDR2 YENEEA. The V end lost 2 bases, the J end lost 3 bases, and 14 bases lay between the germline ends. CDR3 nucleotides: TGTGCCAGCAGCTTATCGGGCGACAGCCTCTACGAGCAGTACTTC. This gives the protein CASSLSGDSLYEQYF.

The DNA for the CDR3 is TGTGCCAGCAGCAGCGCGTCCTCTCTAAACATTCAGTACTTC. Protein: CASSSASSLNIQYF. V is TRBV5-4 and J is TRBJ2-4; the D is unclear. Germline V gene data show CDR1 as SGHNT and CDR2 as YYREEE (reference sequence). V dropped 4 bases and J dropped 6 bases, with 14 bases sitting between them. This CDR3 has 14 amino acids.

The rearrangement links TRBV6-5 to TRBJ1-1, with D perhaps matching TRBD1 (5 bases). Germline lookup yields CDR1 MNHEY and CDR2 SVGAGI. The CDR3 contains 14 residues. Trimming removed 6 bases from V and 0 bases from J, with 11 bases in between. The DNA of the CDR3 is TGTGCCAGCAGACAGGTGCTCATGAACACTGAAGCTTTCTTT. Translation gives CASRQVLMNTEAFF.

The gene calls are TRBV3-1 (or the pseudogene TRBV3-2) and TRBJ2-3; the match to TRBD1 covers 8 bases. The V gene end was trimmed by 7 bases and the J gene end by 3 bases; junction bases not matched to a gene: 9. The CDR3 runs 15 residues. Germline-derived CDR1 and CDR2 are LGHDT and YNNKEL (reference sequence). The CDR3 region has the DNA TGTGCCAGCACCCCAGACAGGGGATATACAGATACGCAGTATTTT. Protein: CASTPDRGYTDTQYF.

This clone is a singleton in its sample. The V call is TRBV12-3 or TRBV12-4, the J call TRBJ1-4, with D hard to call. Between the trimmed V and J ends, which lost 3 bases and 6 bases, there was a span of 8 bases. The CDR3 loop spans 13 amino acids. CDR3 bases: TGTGCCAGCAGTTTCTGGCCCTATGAAAAACTGTTTTTT. Residues: CASSFWPYEKLFF.

The V call is TRBV21-1, the J call TRBJ2-3; the table's D call TRBD2 went unverified against the DNA. TRBV21-1 is a pseudogene locus. There are 17 residues in the CDR3. For the CDR3, the DNA is TGTGCCAGCAGCAAAGTCCGGACTAGCGGGGGAACAGATACGCAGTATTTT. This encodes CASSKVRTSGGTDTQYF.

The rearrangement joins TRBV28 to TRBJ2-5, with D perhaps matching TRBD2 (6 bases). CDR3 length: 15 amino acids. Germline V gene sequence: CDR1 MDHEN, CDR2 SYDVKM. Trimming stripped 1 base from V and 5 bases from J, with 14 bases between. For the CDR3, the DNA is TGTGCCAGCAGTTTATCCGGAGGGGTCGGGGAGACCCAGTACTTC. Its translation: CASSLSGGVGETQYF.

CDR3 sequence (DNA): TGTGCCAGCAGCTTGGGACTAGCGGGGGGGTCGAACACCGGGGAGCTGTTTTTT. Translating gives CASSLGLAGGSNTGELFF. This chain uses TRBV5-4 with TRBJ2-2, with 14 bases aligning to TRBD2. Per the germline V gene, CDR1 is SGHNT and CDR2 is YYREEE (reference sequence). V dropped 0 bases and J dropped 0; count of bases not matched to a gene: 1. The CDR3 is made up of 18 amino acids.

The V call is TRBV5-1, the J call TRBJ1-2, with TRBD1 matching 8 bases. The CDR3 length is 13 residues. Germline CDR1 reads SGHRS; CDR2 reads YFSETQ. J gave up 3 bases and V 4 bases, and 2 bases lay outside the gene matches. The chain's CDR3 is CASSLTGDYGYTF. The CDR3 DNA reads as TGCGCCAGCAGCCTGACAGGGGACTATGGCTACACCTTC. Drawing the rest from reference TRBV5-1 and TRBJ1-2, the complete variable domain is KAGVTQTPRYLIKTRGQQVTLSCSPISGHRSVSWYQQTPGQGLQFLFEYFSETQRNKGNFPGRFSGRQFSNSRSEMNVSTLELGDSALYLCASSLTGDYGYTFGSGTRLTVV.

The rearrangement links TRBV9 to TRBJ2-4; no clear D. This CDR3 is 12 amino acids long. Germline loops: CDR1 SGDLS, CDR2 YYNGEE. With 0 bases removed from V and 13 bases from J, the gap between germline ends came to 11 bases. The CDR3 bases are TGTGCCAGCAGCGTAGTAGGAGATCAGCAGTACTTC. As protein: CASSVVGDQQYF.

This rearrangement joins TRBV4-1 to TRBJ2-5; 9 bases agree with TRBD2. J was trimmed by 5 bases and V by 3 bases; bases with no gene match: 19. The CDR3 runs to 19 residues. Germline CDR1 is MGHRA and CDR2 is YSYEKL. CDR3 region: CASSQKPQRGVKKTETQYF. The CDR3 nucleotides are TGCGCCAGCAGCCAGAAGCCCCAGCGGGGGGTAAAAAAAACGGAGACCCAGTACTTC.

The chain has TRBV5-4 and TRBJ2-1; 8 bases map to TRBD2. J lost 10 bases, V lost 0 bases, and 9 bases had no gene match. This CDR3 has 15 amino acids. Germline assignment: CDR1 SGHNT and CDR2 YYREEE (reference sequence). The CDR3 DNA reads TGTGCCAGCAGCTTGGTATCGAGCGGGGGTACCGAGCAGTTCTTC. Residues: CASSLVSSGGTEQFF.

The rearrangement links TRBV5-1 to TRBJ1-2, with 7 bases identical to TRBD1. CDR3 length: 13 residues. CDR1 is SGHRS and CDR2 is YFSETQ in the germline V gene. V trimming: 5 bases; J trimming: 6 bases; junction bases outside the gene matches: 7. The CDR3 bases are TGCGCCAGCAGGTTCGGACAGGCGGATGGCTACACCTTC. Its translation: CASRFGQADGYTF.

The count of this clone is one. The rearrangement uses TRBV5-8 and TRBJ1-5; possible D gene TRBD1, 6 bases. V dropped 4 bases and J dropped 0 bases, with 8 bases sitting between them. Germline lookup yields CDR1 SGHTS and CDR2 YDEGEE. This CDR3 region has 14 residues. The CDR3 loop reads CASSPGVSNQPQHF. CDR3 nucleotides: TGTGCCAGCAGCCCAGGGGTTAGCAATCAGCCCCAGCATTTT.

The rearrangement links TRBV27 to TRBJ1-2; D is possibly TRBD1 (5 bases). The germline V and J ends were trimmed by 5 bases and 1 base, with 14 bases remaining between them. Germline V gene sequence: CDR1 MNHEY, CDR2 SMNVEV (reference sequence). This CDR3 comprises 15 residues. CDR3: CASSPGRTDNYGYTF. The CDR3 DNA sequence: TGTGCCAGCAGTCCAGGGAGGACGGATAACTATGGCTACACCTTC.

This sequence joins TRBV7-9 and TRBJ2-5, with TRBD1 identical over 9 bases. CDR3 length: 14 residues. The germline gives CDR1 SEHNR, CDR2 FQNEAQ (reference sequence). V trimming: 5 bases; J trimming: 3 bases; junction bases outside the gene matches: 4. CDR3 in DNA: TGTGCCAGCAGCGGGTGGACAGGGGAAGAGACCCAGTACTTC. This encodes CASSGWTGEETQYF.

This clone was recorded once. The chain employs TRBV3-1 (or the pseudogene TRBV3-2) and TRBJ1-6; no clear D. The CDR3 is 14 amino acids. The germline V gene encodes CDR1 LGHDT and CDR2 YNNKEL (reference sequence). With 5 bases removed from V and 1 base from J, the gap between germline ends came to 6 bases. CDR3 in DNA: TGTGCCAGCAGCGCAGGATCCTATAATTCACCCCTCCACTTT. Its translation is CASSAGSYNSPLHF.

The V call is TRBV5-1, the J call TRBJ1-5, with 9 bases that match TRBD1. Per germline, CDR1 SGHRS and CDR2 YFSETQ. V lost 5 bases and J lost 7; bases outside the gene matches: 10. The CDR3 covers 15 residues. Written as DNA, the CDR3 is TGCGCCAGCAGTCCAAATACAGGGGGCGGGCAGCCCCAGCATTTT. Its protein is CASSPNTGGGQPQHF.

V usage is TRBV7-9 and J usage is TRBJ1-1; the D gene is possibly TRBD1 (5 bases). The V end lost 4 bases, the J end lost 1 base, and 16 bases lay between the germline ends. The CDR3 contains 16 residues. CDR1 and CDR2 (germline): SEHNR, FQNEAQ (reference sequence). CDR3: CASSSLPSTANTEAFF. The CDR3 coding sequence is TGTGCCAGCAGCTCCTTACCGTCGACAGCGAACACTGAAGCTTTCTTT. Using reference TRBV7-9 and TRBJ1-1 for the parts outside the CDR3, the full variable domain is DTGVSQNPRHKITKRGQNVTFRCDPISEHNRLYWYRQTLGQGPEFLTYFQNEAQLEKSRLLSDRFSAERPKGSFSTLEIQRTEQGDSAMYLCASSSLPSTANTEAFFGQGTRLTVV.

For the CDR3, the DNA is TGTGCCACCAGCAGAGTTTCGGGGGATGGCTACACCTTC. Translation gives CATSRVSGDGYTF. The chain employs TRBV15 and TRBJ1-2, with D perhaps matching TRBD1 (5 bases). CDR1 and CDR2 from the germline V gene are LNHNV and YYDKDF (reference sequence). This CDR3 has 13 residues. Trimming left V 1 base short and J 6 bases short, with 9 bases between.

The chain combines TRBV29-1 with TRBJ2-3; 10 nucleotides agree with TRBD2. This CDR3 region has 14 residues. Looked up from germline, CDR1 is SQVTM and CDR2 is ANQGSEA. Trimming cost V 6 bases and J 5 bases; bases outside gene matches: 8. CDR3 in DNA: TGCAGCGTCGCAGCGGGGGGGCCGGGAGATACGCAGTATTTT. Translation: CSVAAGGPGDTQYF.

The chain links TRBV19 to TRBJ1-5; 11 nucleotides agree with TRBD1. Trimming took 6 bases from V and 6 from J; bases not matched to a gene: 10. Germline assignment: CDR1 LNHDA and CDR2 SQIVND (reference sequence). The CDR3 consists of 16 residues. CDR3 sequence: CASSAFRTGGGQPQHF. In DNA, the CDR3 is TGTGCCAGTAGCGCCTTTCGGACAGGGGGCGGTCAGCCCCAGCATTTT.

V is TRBV6-5 and J is TRBJ1-2; unclear D gene. Looked up from germline, CDR1 is MNHEY and CDR2 is SVGAGI. Trimming removed 2 bases at V and 4 bases at J, with 8 bases between. The CDR3 is 13 amino acids. The CDR3 loop reads CASSYQALYGYTF. CDR3 sequence (DNA): TGTGCCAGCAGTTACCAGGCCCTCTATGGCTACACCTTC.